This T cell receptor beta chain came from a study of cytomegalovirus exposure and HLA in healthy donors (dated by TCRdb to about 2017). The study in broad terms: According to a later analysis, the 100 to 150 validation repertoires were produced on the same platform as the roughly 720 repertoires of the first cohort. The study was designed to test whether signatures of past pathogen exposure could be identified by cataloging public T cell receptors. A separate validation cohort of some 130 different subjects was used in addition to the approximately 700-subject first cohort. To predict cytomegalovirus infection status, the study combined high-throughput TCR immunosequencing, statistical association of individual TCRs with disease status, and machine learning.

Points the paper makes about the study in general: All 110 or so repertoires were used to score co-occurrence in the validation cohort in a later analysis, because that analysis had no HLA typing for the cohort. It was suggested by the authors that the approach could potentially be generalized to other disease states and immunological phenotypes. Across donors, most TCR sequences were observed very rarely, whereas some public TCRs were present in many individuals. A later analysis found that TCRs clustered in the first cohort also tended to co-occur in the roughly 120 validation repertoires, with approximately 94% of cluster scores above 0. Cytomegalovirus status was reported to be diagnosed by the classifier with high specificity and sensitivity in both the original and validation cohorts. The study gave a list of some 150 TCR beta chains associated with cytomegalovirus. Three of the identified cytomegalovirus-associated TCR beta chains were confirmed in vitro to be specific for cytomegalovirus antigens.

Library prep was done by the immunoSEQ multiplex PCR assay. Per the source publication's procedure: A statistical classification framework was developed to diagnose cytomegalovirus status using the catalog of TCR beta chain sequences. TCRdb took over this immuneACCESS table, retaining in-frame rearrangements with V and J assigned. Such tables are incomplete; in checked studies, under half of the missing clones stem from an unresolved V gene, and the remainder is unexplained. The DNA gave D and trimming, while V, J and clone size come from that table. The sample table contains 130,000 or so clones; only one count was recorded for 80% to 90% of them. The ten biggest clones cover over 8.5% of the sample. The donors were included in the validation cohort of over a hundred subjects, a group kept apart from the roughly 730-subject first cohort. Comment on this clone: Its binding antigen is unknown. Base qualities are not at hand, and no much larger clone is one base apart.

There are 14 amino acids in the CDR3, from cysteine to phenylalanine inclusive. The only DNA kept is the CDR3, 42 bases in frame from the first base. Trimming costs V 1 base and J 7 bases, and their ends lie 13 bases apart. The germline V gene sets CDR1 to SNHLY and CDR2 to FYNNEI. Recombination linked TRBV2 to TRBJ1-1; the D gene cannot be resolved reliably. Specimen: PBMCs. The source of this sequence is a woman aged 18-29 years in good health and CMV-seropositive. The nucleotides read TGTGCCAGCAGTGAAGAGGTCGGGAATGGTGAAGCTTTCTTT. It translates as CASSEEVGNGEAFF.